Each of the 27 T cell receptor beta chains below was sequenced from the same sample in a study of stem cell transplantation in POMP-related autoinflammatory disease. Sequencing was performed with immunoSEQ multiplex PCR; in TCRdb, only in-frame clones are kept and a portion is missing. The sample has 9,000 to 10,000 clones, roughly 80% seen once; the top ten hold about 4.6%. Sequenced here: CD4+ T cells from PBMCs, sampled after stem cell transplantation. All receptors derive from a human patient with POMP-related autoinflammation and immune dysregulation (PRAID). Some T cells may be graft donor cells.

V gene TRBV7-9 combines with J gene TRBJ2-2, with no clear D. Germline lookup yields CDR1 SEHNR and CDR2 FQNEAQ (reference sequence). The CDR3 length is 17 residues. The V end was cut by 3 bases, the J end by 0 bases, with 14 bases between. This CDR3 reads CASSLVSGPTNTGELFF. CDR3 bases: TGTGCCAGCAGCTTGGTTTCTGGACCCACGAACACCGGGGAGCTGTTTTTT. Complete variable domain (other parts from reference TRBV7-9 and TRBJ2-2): DTGVSQNPRHKITKRGQNVTFRCDPISEHNRLYWYRQTLGQGPEFLTYFQNEAQLEKSRLLSDRFSAERPKGSFSTLEIQRTEQGDSAMYLCASSLVSGPTNTGELFFGEGSRLTVL.

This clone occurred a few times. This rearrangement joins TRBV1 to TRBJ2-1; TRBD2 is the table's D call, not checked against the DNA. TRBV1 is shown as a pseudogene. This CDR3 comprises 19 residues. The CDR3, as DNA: TGCACCAGCAGCTACCCAGGACTAGCGGTCCACTCCAGATACAATGAGCAGTTCTTC. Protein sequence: CTSSYPGLAVHSRYNEQFF.

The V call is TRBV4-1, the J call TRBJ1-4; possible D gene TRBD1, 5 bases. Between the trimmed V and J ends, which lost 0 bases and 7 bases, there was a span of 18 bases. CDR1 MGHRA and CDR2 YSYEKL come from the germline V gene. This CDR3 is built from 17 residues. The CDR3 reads CASSQDLAGPMREKLFF. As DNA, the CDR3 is TGCGCCAGCAGCCAAGATTTGGCAGGGCCAATGCGTGAAAAACTGTTTTTT.

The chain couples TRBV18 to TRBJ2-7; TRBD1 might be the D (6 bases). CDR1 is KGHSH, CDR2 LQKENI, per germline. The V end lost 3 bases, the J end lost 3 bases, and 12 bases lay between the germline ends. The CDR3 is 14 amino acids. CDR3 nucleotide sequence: TGTGCCAGCTCACCGGGGGCCAACCGCTACGAGCAGTACTTC. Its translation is CASSPGANRYEQYF.

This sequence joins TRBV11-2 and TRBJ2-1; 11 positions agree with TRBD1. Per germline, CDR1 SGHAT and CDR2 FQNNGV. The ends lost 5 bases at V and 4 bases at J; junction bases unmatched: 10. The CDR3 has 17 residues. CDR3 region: CASSPSRGQGAYNEQFF. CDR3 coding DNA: TGTGCCAGCAGCCCCTCCCGCGGACAGGGGGCTTACAATGAGCAGTTCTTC.

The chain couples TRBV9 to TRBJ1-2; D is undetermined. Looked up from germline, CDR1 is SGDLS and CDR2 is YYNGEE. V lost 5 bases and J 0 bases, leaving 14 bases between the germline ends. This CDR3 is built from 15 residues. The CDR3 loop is CASSNQSIANYGYTF. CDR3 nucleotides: TGTGCCAGCAGTAACCAGAGTATAGCTAACTATGGCTACACCTTC.

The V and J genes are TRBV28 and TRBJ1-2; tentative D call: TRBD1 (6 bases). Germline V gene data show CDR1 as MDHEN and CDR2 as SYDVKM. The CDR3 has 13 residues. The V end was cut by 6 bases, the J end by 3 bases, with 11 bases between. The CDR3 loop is CASRSQGHYGYTF. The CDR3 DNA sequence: TGTGCCAGCAGATCACAGGGCCACTATGGCTACACCTTC.

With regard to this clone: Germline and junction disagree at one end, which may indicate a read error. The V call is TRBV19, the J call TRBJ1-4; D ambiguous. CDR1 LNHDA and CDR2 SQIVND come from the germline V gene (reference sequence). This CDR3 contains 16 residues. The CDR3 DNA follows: TGTGCAAGTAGTCGTATGGGCGGTATGGCTAATGAAAAACTGTTTTTT. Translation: CASSRMGGMANEKLFF.

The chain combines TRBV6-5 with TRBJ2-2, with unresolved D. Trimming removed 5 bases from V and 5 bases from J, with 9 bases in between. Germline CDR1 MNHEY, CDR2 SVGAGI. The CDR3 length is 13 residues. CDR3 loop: CASSNPWTGELFF. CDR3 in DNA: TGTGCCAGCAGTAACCCTTGGACCGGGGAGCTGTTTTTT.

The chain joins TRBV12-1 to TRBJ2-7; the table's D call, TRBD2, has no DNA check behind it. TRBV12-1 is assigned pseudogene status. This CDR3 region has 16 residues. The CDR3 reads CASTPWGGRSSYEQYF. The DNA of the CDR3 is TGTGCCAGTACCCCTTGGGGCGGGAGGAGCTCCTACGAGCAGTACTTC.

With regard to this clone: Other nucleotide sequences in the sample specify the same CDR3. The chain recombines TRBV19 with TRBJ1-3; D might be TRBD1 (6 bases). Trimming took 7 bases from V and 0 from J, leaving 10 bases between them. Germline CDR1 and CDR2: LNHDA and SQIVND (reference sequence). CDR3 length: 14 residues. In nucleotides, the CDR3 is TGTGCCAGTAACCGACAGGTCTCTGGAAACACCATATATTTT. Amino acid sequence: CASNRQVSGNTIYF.

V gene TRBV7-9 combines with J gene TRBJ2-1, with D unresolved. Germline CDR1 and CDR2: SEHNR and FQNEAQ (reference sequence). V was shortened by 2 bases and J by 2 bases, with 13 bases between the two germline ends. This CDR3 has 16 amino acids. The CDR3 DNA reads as TGTGCCAGCAGCTTACAGACAACCCCTACCTACAATGAGCAGTTCTTC. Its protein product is CASSLQTTPTYNEQFF.

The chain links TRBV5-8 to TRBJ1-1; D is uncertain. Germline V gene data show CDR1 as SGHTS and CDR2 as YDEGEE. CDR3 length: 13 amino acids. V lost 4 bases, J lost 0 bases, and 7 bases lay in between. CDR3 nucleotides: TGTGCCAGCAGCAGGACGGTGAACACTGAAGCTTTCTTT. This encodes CASSRTVNTEAFF.

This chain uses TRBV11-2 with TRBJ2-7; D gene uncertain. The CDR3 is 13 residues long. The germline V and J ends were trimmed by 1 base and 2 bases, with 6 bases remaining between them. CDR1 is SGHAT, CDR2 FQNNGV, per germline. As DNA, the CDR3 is TGTGCCAGCAGCTTAGGCCCGCCCTACGAGCAGTACTTC. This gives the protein CASSLGPPYEQYF.

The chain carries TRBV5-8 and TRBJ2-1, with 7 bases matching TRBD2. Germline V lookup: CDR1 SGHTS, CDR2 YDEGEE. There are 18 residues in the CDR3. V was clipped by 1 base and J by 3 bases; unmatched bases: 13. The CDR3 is CASSLYWGEGSFYNEQFF. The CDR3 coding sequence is TGTGCCAGCAGCTTGTATTGGGGGGAGGGGTCCTTCTACAATGAGCAGTTCTTC.

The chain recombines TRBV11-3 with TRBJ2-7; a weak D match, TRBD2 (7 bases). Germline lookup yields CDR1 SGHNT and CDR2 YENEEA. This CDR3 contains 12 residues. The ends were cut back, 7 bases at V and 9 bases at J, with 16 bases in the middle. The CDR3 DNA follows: TGTGCCAGCACCAAAGGGGGGGGCGGGCAGTACTTC. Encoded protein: CASTKGGGGQYF.

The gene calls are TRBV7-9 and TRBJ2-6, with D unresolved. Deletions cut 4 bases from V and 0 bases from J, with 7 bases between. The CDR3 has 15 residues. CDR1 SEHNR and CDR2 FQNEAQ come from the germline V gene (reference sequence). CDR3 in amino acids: CASSSTASGANVLTF. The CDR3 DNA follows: TGTGCCAGCAGCTCCACAGCCTCTGGGGCCAACGTCCTGACTTTC.

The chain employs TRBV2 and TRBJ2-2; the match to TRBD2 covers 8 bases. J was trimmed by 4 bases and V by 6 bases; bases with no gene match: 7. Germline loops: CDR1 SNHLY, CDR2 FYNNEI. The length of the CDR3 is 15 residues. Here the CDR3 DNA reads TGTGCCAGCAGAAGGGAGCGGGAGAGCACCGGGGAGCTGTTTTTT. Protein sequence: CASRRERESTGELFF.

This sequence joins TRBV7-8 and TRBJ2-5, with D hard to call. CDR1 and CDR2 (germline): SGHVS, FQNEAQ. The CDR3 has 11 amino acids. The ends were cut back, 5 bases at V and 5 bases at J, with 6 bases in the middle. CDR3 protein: CASSPRETQYF. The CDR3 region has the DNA TGTGCCAGCAGCCCGAGGGAGACCCAGTACTTC.

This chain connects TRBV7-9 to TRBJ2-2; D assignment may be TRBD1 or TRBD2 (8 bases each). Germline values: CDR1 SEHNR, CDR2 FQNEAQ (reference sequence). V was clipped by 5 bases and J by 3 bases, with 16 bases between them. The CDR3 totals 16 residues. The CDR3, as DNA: TGTGCCAGCAGCCAGGGGGCTAGCGGGCACACCGGGGAGCTGTTTTTT. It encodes CASSQGASGHTGELFF.

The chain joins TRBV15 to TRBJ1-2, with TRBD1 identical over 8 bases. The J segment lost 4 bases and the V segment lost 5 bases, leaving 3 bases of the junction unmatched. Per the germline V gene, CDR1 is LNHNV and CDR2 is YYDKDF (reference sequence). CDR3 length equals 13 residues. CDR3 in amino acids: CATSATGGYGYTF. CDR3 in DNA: TGTGCCACCAGCGCTACAGGGGGCTATGGCTACACCTTC.

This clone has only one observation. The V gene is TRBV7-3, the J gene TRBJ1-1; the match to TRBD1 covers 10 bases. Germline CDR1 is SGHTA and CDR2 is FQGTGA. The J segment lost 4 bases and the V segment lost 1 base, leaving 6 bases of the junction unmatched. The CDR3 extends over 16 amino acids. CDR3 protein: CASSLRGGQGPTEAFF. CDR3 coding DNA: TGTGCCAGCAGCTTAAGAGGGGGACAGGGGCCCACTGAAGCTTTCTTT.

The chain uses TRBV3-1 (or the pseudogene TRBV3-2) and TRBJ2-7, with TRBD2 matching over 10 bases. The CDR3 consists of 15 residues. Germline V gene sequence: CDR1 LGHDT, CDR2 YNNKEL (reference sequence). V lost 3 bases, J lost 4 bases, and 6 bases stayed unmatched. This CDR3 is CASSQASGSKYEQYF. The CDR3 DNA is TGTGCCAGCAGCCAGGCTAGCGGGAGTAAATACGAGCAGTACTTC.

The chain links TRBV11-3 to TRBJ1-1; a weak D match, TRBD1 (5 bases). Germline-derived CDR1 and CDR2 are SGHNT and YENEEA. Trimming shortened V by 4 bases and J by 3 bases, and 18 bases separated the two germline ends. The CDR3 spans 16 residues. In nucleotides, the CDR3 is TGTGCCAGCAGCTACAACCGTAAAAGGGGAGACACTGAAGCTTTCTTT. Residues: CASSYNRKRGDTEAFF.

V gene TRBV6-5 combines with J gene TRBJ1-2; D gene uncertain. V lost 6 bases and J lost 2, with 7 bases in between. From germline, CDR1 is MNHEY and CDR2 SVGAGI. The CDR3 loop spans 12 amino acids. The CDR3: CASSPGNYGYTF. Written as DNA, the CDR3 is TGTGCCAGCAGCCCCGGAAACTATGGCTACACCTTC.

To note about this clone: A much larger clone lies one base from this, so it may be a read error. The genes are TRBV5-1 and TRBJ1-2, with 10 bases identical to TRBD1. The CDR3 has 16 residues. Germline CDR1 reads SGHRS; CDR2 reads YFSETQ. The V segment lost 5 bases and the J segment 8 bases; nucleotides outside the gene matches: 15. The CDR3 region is CASSPSGTGAPRGYTF. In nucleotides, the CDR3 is TGCGCCAGCAGTCCCTCGGGGACAGGGGCCCCGCGAGGCTACACCTTC.

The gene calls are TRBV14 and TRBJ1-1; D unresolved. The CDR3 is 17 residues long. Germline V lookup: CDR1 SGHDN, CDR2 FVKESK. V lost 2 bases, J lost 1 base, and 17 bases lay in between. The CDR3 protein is CASSQWTLNYGNTEAFF. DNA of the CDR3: TGTGCCAGCAGCCAATGGACTTTGAACTACGGGAACACTGAAGCTTTCTTT.